This is a list of T cell receptor beta chains from one sample in a study of control samples from healthy donors and cancer patients. Sequencing used immunoSEQ multiplex PCR; TCRdb keeps in-frame clones, though not all of them. In all, the sample yields under 200,000 clones. Source material: blood. Receptors originate from a woman in her twenties or thirties in good health. Both conserved end residues are part of each CDR3. A D gene is named only where the DNA matches it firmly.

J: TRBJ1-1; V: TRBV9; D: .; DNA: TGTGCCAGCAGCGAGGCTATAGGTGAAGCTTTCTTT; CDR3: CASSEAIGEAFF
J: TRBJ2-7; V: TRBV7-2; D: .; DNA: TGTGCCAGCAGCTTAGGACGCGAGCAGTACTTC; CDR3: CASSLGREQYF
J: TRBJ2-5; V: TRBV27; D: .; DNA: TGTGCCAGCAGTTCAGGGCCAGGATTGGGGACCCAGTACTTC; CDR3: CASSSGPGLGTQYF
J: TRBJ1-1; V: TRBV7-9; D: .; DNA: TGTGCCAGCAGCTTAAGTTCGGCCTCGAACACTGAAGCTTTCTTT; CDR3: CASSLSSASNTEAFF
J: TRBJ1-2; V: TRBV4-3; D: .; DNA: TGCGCCAGCAGCCAAGATCTCCAACGTTTGGCAGGTGGCTACACCTTC; CDR3: CASSQDLQRLAGGYTF
J: TRBJ1-5; V: TRBV13; D: .; DNA: TGTGCCAGCAGCTTACGGAGTGTCAATCAGCCCCAGCATTTT; CDR3: CASSLRSVNQPQHF
J: TRBJ1-5; V: TRBV13; D: .; DNA: TGTGCCAGCAGCTTAAGGGGGGATCAGCCCCAGCATTTT; CDR3: CASSLRGDQPQHF
J: TRBJ2-5; V: TRBV6-2/TRBV6-3; D: .; DNA: TGTGCCAGCAGTTACTTTGCAGTTCAAGAGACCCAGTACTTC; CDR3: CASSYFAVQETQYF
J: TRBJ1-2; V: TRBV2; D: .; DNA: TGTGCCAGCAGTGATATAGGGAATAACTATGGCTACACCTTC; CDR3: CASSDIGNNYGYTF
J: TRBJ2-3; V: TRBV7-9; D: .; DNA: TGTGCCAGCGCCGGTGTTACGCAGTATTTT; CDR3: CASAGVTQYF
J: TRBJ1-5; V: TRBV3-1/TRBV3-2; D: .; DNA: TGTGCCAGCAGCCAAGATGCCAGGGGCAATCAGCCCCAGCATTTT; CDR3: CASSQDARGNQPQHF
J: TRBJ2-5; V: TRBV9; D: .; DNA: TGTGCCAGCAGCCCCATGGGGCAAGAGACCCAGTACTTC; CDR3: CASSPMGQETQYF
J: TRBJ1-1; V: TRBV18; D: .; DNA: TGTGCCAGCTCACCGTACGGGATTATGAACACTGAAGCTTTCTTT; CDR3: CASSPYGIMNTEAFF
J: TRBJ2-1; V: TRBV7-7; D: TRBD2; DNA: TGTGCTAGCAGCTCCGGGGGGAGCTCCTACAATGAGCAGTTCTTC; CDR3: CASSSGGSSYNEQFF
J: TRBJ2-7; V: TRBV5-6; D: .; DNA: TGTGCCAGCAGCCCCTGGACAGTCTACGAGCAGTACTTC; CDR3: CASSPWTVYEQYF
J: TRBJ2-5; V: TRBV12-3/TRBV12-4; D: .; DNA: TGTGCCAGCGGGGGGACGGAAGAGACCCAGTACTTC; CDR3: CASGGTEETQYF
J: TRBJ2-7; V: TRBV9; D: TRBD1; DNA: TGTGCCAGCAGCGCGACACCGGGACAGCTTTACGAGCAGTACTTC; CDR3: CASSATPGQLYEQYF
J: TRBJ1-1; V: TRBV18; D: .; DNA: TGTGCCAGCTCGCCGTCGATGAACACTGAAGCTTTCTTT; CDR3: CASSPSMNTEAFF
J: TRBJ2-7; V: TRBV19; D: TRBD1; DNA: TGTGCCAGTAGCCCCGGGACAGGGTGGTACGAGCAGTACTTC; CDR3: CASSPGTGWYEQYF
J: TRBJ2-1; V: TRBV5-1; D: .; DNA: TGCGCCAGCAGCTTGGAGGGGGGCGGCCCGATGGTGGATGAGCAGTTCTTC; CDR3: CASSLEGGGPMVDEQFF
J: TRBJ1-4; V: TRBV5-4; D: TRBD1; DNA: TGTGCCAGCAGCTTGGTAACGACAGGGGGAACTAATGAAAAACTGTTTTTT; CDR3: CASSLVTTGGTNEKLFF
J: TRBJ2-1; V: TRBV28; D: TRBD2; DNA: TGTGCCCACTCCGGCGGGGGGGTAAGCAATGAGCAGTTCTTC; CDR3: CAHSGGGVSNEQFF
J: TRBJ1-1; V: TRBV11-2; D: .; DNA: TGTGCCAGCAGCTTAGAGGGGGGGGGCGGAGCAACTGAAGCTTTCTTT; CDR3: CASSLEGGGGATEAFF
J: TRBJ2-7; V: TRBV5-1; D: .; DNA: TGCGCCAGCAGCTCCTCCTGGGCGCAGGGACGCCTCTACGAGCAGTACTTC; CDR3: CASSSSWAQGRLYEQYF
J: TRBJ1-5; V: TRBV27; D: TRBD1; DNA: TGTGCCAGCAGTTTATACGGTCAGGGGGCAGGGCAGCCCCAGCATTTT; CDR3: CASSLYGQGAGQPQHF
J: TRBJ1-3; V: TRBV15; D: .; DNA: TGTGCCACCAGCAGGGACAGTCGATCGATAAACACCATATATTTT; CDR3: CATSRDSRSINTIYF
J: TRBJ2-3; V: TRBV7-2; D: TRBD2; DNA: TGTGCCAGCAGGTCCGCGGGGGGCAGAGATACGCAGTATTTT; CDR3: CASRSAGGRDTQYF
J: TRBJ2-3; V: TRBV7-8; D: TRBD2; DNA: TGTGCCAGCAGCTTGAGATCTAGCGGGGGGGGATTCACTAGCACAGATACGCAGTATTTT; CDR3: CASSLRSSGGGFTSTDTQYF
J: TRBJ2-3; V: TRBV5-4; D: TRBD2; DNA: TGTGCCAGCAGCTTGGCCCTCGGGGGGGGAACAGATACGCAGTATTTT; CDR3: CASSLALGGGTDTQYF
J: TRBJ2-5; V: TRBV3-1/TRBV3-2; D: .; DNA: TGTGCCAGCAGCCAAGATGAGCCTACCCAGTACTTC; CDR3: CASSQDEPTQYF
J: TRBJ1-2; V: TRBV6-6; D: .; DNA: TGTGCCAGCAGTTACTCGAGCGGGAACTATGGCTACACCTTC; CDR3: CASSYSSGNYGYTF
J: TRBJ1-3; V: TRBV7-9; D: .; DNA: TGTGCCAGCAGCTTAGAGAGGTGGGGTCCGACTGGAAACACCATATATTTT; CDR3: CASSLERWGPTGNTIYF